This TCR beta chain stems from a study of T-cell reconstitution after alpha-beta-depleted transplantation in children. Overall study results and limits: Reportedly, roughly two months post-transplant, alpha-beta T cells arose from several hundred expanded graft clones.

Unique molecular identifiers were incorporated into the prepared TCRbeta library. TCRdb re-analysed the PCR reads in MiXCR, keeping a single row per CDR3 protein. This sample has 98,000 or so distinct CDR3 sequences, with more than 20% found just once. This clonotype was seen more than once but under ten times. The antigen is not known. V was shortened by 5 bases and J by 0 bases, with 11 bases between the two germline ends. Germline CDR1 SGHTA, CDR2 FQGNSA. The CDR3 covers 14 residues. The chain employs TRBV7-2 and TRBJ2-7, with D hard to call. The sequence came from a boy aged 2 to 10 with acute lymphoblastic leukemia, due to receive a stem cell transplant. This material consisted of PBMCs, taken before TCRalphabeta/CD19-depleted stem cell transplant. The CDR3 DNA is TGTGCCAGCAGCCCAGCGCATAGCTCCTACGAGCAGTACTTC. Its translation: CASSPAHSSYEQYF.